The rows below give T cell receptor beta chains drawn from one sample of a study of shared clonotypes between healthy human individuals. The protocol was immunoSEQ multiplex PCR, while the TCRdb copy is restricted to in-frame clones and leaves out a portion. The table shows over a million clones, with around 98% occurring only once. Sequencing was performed on naive CD4+ T cells sorted from blood. These receptors originate from a man between 25 and 39 years old in good health. Each CDR3 is given with its conserved first and last residue. Size tells how often a clone was seen (once, few, many) or the class of an expanded clone, and some rows leave it out.

j_call clone_size v_call cdr3_aa
TRBJ1-2 - TRBV10-3 CAISRDSSYTF
TRBJ1-1 once TRBV10-3 CAISRGQVNTEAFF
TRBJ1-1 - TRBV5-1 CASSQEGLTEAFF
TRBJ2-5 - TRBV4-1 CASSQTDREQETQYF
TRBJ2-3 - TRBV28 CASSSGTSGGTDTQYF
TRBJ2-5 - TRBV15 CATSSPRETQYF
TRBJ2-7 - TRBV21-1 CASSKRGHSYEQYF
TRBJ2-5 once TRBV5-1 CASSSGTGWETQYF
TRBJ2-5 - TRBV2 CASSAASGRETQYF
TRBJ2-7 - TRBV4-3 CASSQDPRALVGEQYF
TRBJ1-2 - TRBV4-3 CASSQVGTNYGYTF
TRBJ2-5 - TRBV28 CASWLGPRGETQYF
TRBJ2-1 - TRBV6-5 CASSPRDNNEQFF
TRBJ2-3 - TRBV5-1 CASSQITTDTQYF
TRBJ2-7 - TRBV21-1 CASSKWRTLGEQYF
TRBJ2-1 - TRBV7-3 CASSLTPIYSYNEQFF
TRBJ2-1 - TRBV28 CANPGLEAFEQFF
TRBJ2-5 - TRBV9 CASSQRGTGETQYF
TRBJ2-3 - TRBV4-2 CASSQDAGGPTDTQYF
TRBJ1-1 - TRBV18 CASSPRQGSTEAFF
TRBJ2-7 - TRBV21-1 CASSNGLAGLSYEQYF
TRBJ2-7 - TRBV18 CASSPPRTGGYEQYF
TRBJ2-1 - TRBV11-1 CASSPSLAGGNNEQFF
TRBJ2-5 - TRBV5-1 CASSLWRQETQYF
TRBJ2-2 - TRBV5-1 CASSRGQGDTGELFF
TRBJ2-7 - TRBV7-2 CASSLGHSYEQYF
TRBJ2-7 - TRBV29-1 CSVERGDTTYEQYF
TRBJ2-1 once TRBV11-2 CASSLGRTGVHEQFF
TRBJ2-7 once TRBV6-6 CASSRTRLADYEQYF
TRBJ1-3 - TRBV7-9 CASSLEGGTSGNTIYF
TRBJ2-3 - TRBV2 CASSGSRHTDTQYF
TRBJ2-1 - TRBV7-2 CASSSLDRGRAEQFF
TRBJ2-3 - TRBV5-1 CASSSGLAGSSADTQYF
TRBJ2-7 - TRBV28 CASSFGDSHEQYF
TRBJ2-5 once TRBV7-2 CASSLIFAMETQYF
TRBJ2-7 - TRBV19 CASRDRGTPEQYF
TRBJ2-7 - TRBV28 CASNYRGLEQYF
TRBJ2-3 - TRBV7-8 CASSPSGIRGTQYF
TRBJ2-7 - TRBV6-4 CASSEGDEQYF
TRBJ1-1 - TRBV18 CASSLDREPPCAFF
TRBJ1-3 - TRBV5-8 CASSLADGGSGNTIYF
TRBJ1-2 - TRBV5-8 CCGGQGRHYGYTF
TRBJ2-7 - TRBV6-1 CASSEKKPDSLWIEQYF
TRBJ2-2 - TRBV27 CASGTSGPTGELFF
TRBJ2-7 - TRBV21-1 CASSKLQSRKMYEQYF
TRBJ2-1 - TRBV7-9 CASSLETTHNNEQFF
TRBJ2-2 - TRBV6-5 CASSYQPGPQTGELFF
TRBJ2-1 - TRBV28 CASSPQGPSSYNEQFF
TRBJ2-1 - TRBV27 CASSSPVGRNNEQFF
TRBJ2-5 - TRBV2 CASSELRGETQYF
TRBJ2-6 - TRBV5-1 CASSLAPTGQGANVLTF
TRBJ2-7 - TRBV6-1 CASSEARYYEQYF
TRBJ1-5 - TRBV29-1 CSICLGQGNQPQHF
TRBJ1-4 - TRBV25-1 CASSEPGQPNEKLFF